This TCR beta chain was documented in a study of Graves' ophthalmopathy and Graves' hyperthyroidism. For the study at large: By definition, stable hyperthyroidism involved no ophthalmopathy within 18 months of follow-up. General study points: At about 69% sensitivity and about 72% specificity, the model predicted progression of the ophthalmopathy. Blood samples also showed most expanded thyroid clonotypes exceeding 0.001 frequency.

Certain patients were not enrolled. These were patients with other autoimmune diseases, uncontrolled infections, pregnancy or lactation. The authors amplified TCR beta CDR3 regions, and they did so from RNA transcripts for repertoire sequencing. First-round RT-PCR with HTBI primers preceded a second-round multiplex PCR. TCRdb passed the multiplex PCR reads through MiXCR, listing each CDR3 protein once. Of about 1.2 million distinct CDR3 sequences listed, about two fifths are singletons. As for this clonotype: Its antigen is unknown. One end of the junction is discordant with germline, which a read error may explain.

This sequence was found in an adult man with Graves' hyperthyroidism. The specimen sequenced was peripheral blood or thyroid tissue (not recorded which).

CDR3 coding DNA: TGCGCCAGCAGCGACCCCGGGACAGGGAATGAAAAACTGCTTTTT. It is translated as CASSDPGTGNEKLLF. The chain recombines TRBV5-1 with TRBJ1-4; 9 bases align to TRBD1. The germline gives CDR1 SGHRS, CDR2 YFSETQ. There are 15 residues in the CDR3.